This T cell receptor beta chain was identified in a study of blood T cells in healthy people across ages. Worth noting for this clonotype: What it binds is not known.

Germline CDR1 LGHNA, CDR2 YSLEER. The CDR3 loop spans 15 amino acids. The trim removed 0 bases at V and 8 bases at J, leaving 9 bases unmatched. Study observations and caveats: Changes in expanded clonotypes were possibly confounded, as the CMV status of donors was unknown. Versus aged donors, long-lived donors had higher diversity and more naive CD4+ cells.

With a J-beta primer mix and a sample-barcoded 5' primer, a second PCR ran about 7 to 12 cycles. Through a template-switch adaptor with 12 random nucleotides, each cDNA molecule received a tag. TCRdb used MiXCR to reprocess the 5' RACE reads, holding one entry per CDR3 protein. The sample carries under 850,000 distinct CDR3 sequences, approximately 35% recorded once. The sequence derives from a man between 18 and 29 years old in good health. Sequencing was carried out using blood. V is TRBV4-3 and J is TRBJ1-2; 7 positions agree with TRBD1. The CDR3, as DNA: TGCGCCAGCAGCCAAGATCAAGAGGGGGCCAAGGGCTACACCTTC. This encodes CASSQDQEGAKGYTF.